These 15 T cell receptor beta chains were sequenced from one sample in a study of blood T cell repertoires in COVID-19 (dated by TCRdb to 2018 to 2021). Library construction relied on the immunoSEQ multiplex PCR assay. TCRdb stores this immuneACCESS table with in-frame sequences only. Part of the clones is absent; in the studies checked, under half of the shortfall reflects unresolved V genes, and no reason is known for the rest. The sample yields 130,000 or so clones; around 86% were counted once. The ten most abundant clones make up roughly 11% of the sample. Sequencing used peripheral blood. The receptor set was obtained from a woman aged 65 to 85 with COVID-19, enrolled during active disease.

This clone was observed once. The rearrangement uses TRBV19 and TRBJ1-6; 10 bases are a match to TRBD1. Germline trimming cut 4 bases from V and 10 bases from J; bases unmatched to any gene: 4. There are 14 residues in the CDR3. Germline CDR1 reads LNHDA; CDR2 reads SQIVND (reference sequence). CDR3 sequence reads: CASSRTGGGSPLHF. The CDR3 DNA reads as TGTGCCAGTAGTAGGACAGGGGGAGGATCACCCCTCCACTTT.

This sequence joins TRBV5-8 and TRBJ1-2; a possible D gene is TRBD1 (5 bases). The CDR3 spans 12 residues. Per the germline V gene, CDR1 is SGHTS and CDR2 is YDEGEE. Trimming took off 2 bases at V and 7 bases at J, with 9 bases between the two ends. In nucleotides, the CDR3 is TGTGCCAGCAGCTTCCCCAGGGTTGGCTACACCTTC. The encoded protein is CASSFPRVGYTF. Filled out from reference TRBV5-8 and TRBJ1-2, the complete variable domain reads EAGVTQSPTHLIKTRGQQATLRCSPISGHTSVYWYQQALGLGLQFLLWYDEGEERNRGNFPPRFSGRQFPNYSSELNVNALELEDSALYLCASSFPRVGYTFGSGTRLTVV.

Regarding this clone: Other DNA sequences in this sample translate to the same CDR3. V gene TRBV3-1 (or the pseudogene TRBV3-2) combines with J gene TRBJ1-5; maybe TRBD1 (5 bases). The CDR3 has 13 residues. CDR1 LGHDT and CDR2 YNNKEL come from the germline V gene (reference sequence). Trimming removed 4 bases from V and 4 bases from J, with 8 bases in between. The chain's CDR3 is CASSLDKNQPQHF. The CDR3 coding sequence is TGTGCCAGCAGCCTGGACAAAAATCAGCCCCAGCATTTT.

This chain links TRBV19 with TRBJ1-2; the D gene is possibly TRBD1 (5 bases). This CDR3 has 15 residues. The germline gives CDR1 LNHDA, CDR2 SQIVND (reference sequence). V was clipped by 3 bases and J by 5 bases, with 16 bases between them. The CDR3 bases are TGTGCCAGTAGTATTCAGGGTGCGGAGCGATATGGCTACACCTTC. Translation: CASSIQGAERYGYTF.

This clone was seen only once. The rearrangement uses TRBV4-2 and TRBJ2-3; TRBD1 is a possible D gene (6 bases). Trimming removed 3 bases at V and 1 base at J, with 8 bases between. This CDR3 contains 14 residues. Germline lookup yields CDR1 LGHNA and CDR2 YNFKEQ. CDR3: CASSQDSGTDTQYF. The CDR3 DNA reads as TGTGCCAGCAGCCAGGACAGCGGCACAGATACGCAGTATTTT.

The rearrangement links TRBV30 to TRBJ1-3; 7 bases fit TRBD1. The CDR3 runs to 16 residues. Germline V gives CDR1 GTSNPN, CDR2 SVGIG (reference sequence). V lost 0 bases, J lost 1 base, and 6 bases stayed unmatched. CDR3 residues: CAWSVPGRGSGNTIYF. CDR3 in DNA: TGTGCCTGGAGTGTCCCCGGCAGGGGGTCTGGAAACACCATATATTTT.

CDR3 coding DNA: TGTGCCAGCTCAATGGGACTAGCGGCCAGCACAGATACGCAGTATTTT. It is translated as CASSMGLAASTDTQYF. The chain employs TRBV18 and TRBJ2-3; TRBD2 matches at 11 bases. Germline values: CDR1 KGHSH, CDR2 LQKENI. The CDR3 extends over 16 amino acids. J gave up 0 bases and V 5 bases, and 4 bases lay outside the gene matches.

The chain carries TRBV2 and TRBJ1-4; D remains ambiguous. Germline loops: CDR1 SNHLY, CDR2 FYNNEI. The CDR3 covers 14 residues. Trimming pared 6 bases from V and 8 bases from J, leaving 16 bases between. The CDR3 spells CASRQVLSGEKLFF. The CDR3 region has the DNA TGTGCCAGCAGGCAGGTCCTCAGTGGGGAAAAACTGTTTTTT.

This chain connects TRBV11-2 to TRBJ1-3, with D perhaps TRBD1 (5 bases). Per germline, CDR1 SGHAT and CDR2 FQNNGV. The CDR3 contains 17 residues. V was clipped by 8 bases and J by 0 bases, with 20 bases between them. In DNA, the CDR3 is TGTGCCAGCCGGGGGGGGTCCGACACCTACTCTGGAAACACCATATATTTT. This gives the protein CASRGGSDTYSGNTIYF.

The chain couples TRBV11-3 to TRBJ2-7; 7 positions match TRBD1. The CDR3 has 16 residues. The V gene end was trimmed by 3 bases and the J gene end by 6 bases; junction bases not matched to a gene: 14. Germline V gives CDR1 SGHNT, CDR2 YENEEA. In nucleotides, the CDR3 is TGTGCCAGCAGCTTTTTCACAGGGGCTGAACCCGGCGAGCAGTACTTC. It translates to CASSFFTGAEPGEQYF.

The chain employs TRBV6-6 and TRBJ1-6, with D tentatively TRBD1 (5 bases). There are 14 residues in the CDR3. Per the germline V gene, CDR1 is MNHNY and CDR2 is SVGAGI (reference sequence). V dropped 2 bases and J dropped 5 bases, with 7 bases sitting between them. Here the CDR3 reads CASSYGGDNSPLHF. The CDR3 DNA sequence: TGTGCCAGCAGTTACGGAGGGGATAATTCACCCCTCCACTTT.

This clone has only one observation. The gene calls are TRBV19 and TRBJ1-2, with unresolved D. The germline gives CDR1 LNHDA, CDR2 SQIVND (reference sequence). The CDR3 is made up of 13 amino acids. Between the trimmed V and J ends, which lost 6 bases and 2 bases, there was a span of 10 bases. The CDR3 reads CASRAIPNYGYTF. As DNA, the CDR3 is TGTGCCAGTAGAGCCATCCCCAACTATGGCTACACCTTC.

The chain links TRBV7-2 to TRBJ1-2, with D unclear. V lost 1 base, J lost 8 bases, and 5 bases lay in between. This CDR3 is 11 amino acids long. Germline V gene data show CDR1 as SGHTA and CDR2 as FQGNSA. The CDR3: CASSLGMGYTF. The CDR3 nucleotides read TGTGCCAGCAGCTTAGGTATGGGCTACACCTTC.

In DNA, the CDR3 is TGTGCCAGCAATTGGGGAACTAGCGGGGGTGGCACAGATACGCAGTATTTT. Translating gives CASNWGTSGGGTDTQYF. The chain recombines TRBV2 with TRBJ2-3; the match to TRBD2 covers 11 bases. V trimming: 7 bases; J trimming: 1 base; junction bases outside the gene matches: 10. Germline lookup yields CDR1 SNHLY and CDR2 FYNNEI. The CDR3 has 17 residues.

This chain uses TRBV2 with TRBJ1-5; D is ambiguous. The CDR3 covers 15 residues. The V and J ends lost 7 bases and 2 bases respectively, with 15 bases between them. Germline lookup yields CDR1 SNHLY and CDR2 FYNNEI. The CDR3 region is CASKFGLWGNQPQHF. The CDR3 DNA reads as TGTGCCAGCAAGTTCGGACTCTGGGGCAATCAGCCCCAGCATTTT.